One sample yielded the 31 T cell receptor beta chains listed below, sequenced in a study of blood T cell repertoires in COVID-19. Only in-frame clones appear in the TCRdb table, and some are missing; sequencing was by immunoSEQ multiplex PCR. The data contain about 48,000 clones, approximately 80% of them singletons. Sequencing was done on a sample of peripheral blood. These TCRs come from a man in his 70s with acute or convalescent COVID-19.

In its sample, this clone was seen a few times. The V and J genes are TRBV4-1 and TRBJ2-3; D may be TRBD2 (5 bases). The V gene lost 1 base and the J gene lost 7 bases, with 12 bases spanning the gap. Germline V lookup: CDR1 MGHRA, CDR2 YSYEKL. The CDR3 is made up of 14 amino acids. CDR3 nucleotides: TGCGCCAGCAGCCAAGGAGGAGGATTTCATACGCAGTATTTT. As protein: CASSQGGGFHTQYF.

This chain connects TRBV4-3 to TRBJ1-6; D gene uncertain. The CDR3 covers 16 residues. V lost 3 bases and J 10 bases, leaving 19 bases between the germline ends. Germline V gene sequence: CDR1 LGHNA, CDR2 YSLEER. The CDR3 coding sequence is TGCGCCAGCAGCCAGAGGGAGGGAACGTTGGTATCACCCCTCCACTTT. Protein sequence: CASSQREGTLVSPLHF.

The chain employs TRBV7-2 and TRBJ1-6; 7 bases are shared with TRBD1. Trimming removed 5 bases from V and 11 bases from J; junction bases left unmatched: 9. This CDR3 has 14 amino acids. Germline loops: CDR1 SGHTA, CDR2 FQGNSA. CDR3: CASSLTGFEPPLHF. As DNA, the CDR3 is TGTGCCAGCAGCCTGACAGGGTTCGAGCCACCCCTCCACTTT.

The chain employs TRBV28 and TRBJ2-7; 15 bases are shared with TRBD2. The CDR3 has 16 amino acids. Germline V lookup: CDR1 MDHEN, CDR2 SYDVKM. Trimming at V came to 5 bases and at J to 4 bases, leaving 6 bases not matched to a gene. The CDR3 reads CASSGPGLAGGYEQYF. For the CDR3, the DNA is TGTGCCAGCAGTGGACCGGGACTAGCGGGAGGATACGAGCAGTACTTC.

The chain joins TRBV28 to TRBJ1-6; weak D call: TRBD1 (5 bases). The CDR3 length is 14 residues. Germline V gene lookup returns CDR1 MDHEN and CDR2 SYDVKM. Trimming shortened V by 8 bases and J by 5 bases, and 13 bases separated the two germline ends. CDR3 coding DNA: TGTGCCAGCGACACTGTAGGGGATAATTCACCCCTCCACTTT. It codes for CASDTVGDNSPLHF.

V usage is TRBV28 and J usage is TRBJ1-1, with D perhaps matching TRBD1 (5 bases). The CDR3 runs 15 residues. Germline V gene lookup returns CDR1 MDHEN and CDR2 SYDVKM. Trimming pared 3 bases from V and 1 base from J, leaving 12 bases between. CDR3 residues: CASSFPGIGNTEAFF. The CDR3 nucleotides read TGTGCCAGCAGTTTCCCAGGGATCGGGAACACTGAAGCTTTCTTT.

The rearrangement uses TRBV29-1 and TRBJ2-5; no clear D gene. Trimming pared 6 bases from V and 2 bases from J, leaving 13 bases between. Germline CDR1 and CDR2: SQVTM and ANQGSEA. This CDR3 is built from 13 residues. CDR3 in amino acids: CSVEKRSQETQYF. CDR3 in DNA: TGCAGCGTCGAAAAACGGAGTCAAGAGACCCAGTACTTC. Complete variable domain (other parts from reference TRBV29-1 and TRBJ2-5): SAVISQKPSRDICQRGTSLTIQCQVDSQVTMMFWYRQQPGQSLTLIATANQGSEATYESGFVIDKFPISRPNLTFSTLTVSNMSPEDSSIYLCSVEKRSQETQYFGPGTRLLVL.

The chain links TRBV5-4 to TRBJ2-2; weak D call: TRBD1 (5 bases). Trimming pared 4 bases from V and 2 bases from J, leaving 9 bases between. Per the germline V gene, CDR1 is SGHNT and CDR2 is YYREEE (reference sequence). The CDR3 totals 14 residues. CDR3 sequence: CASSRTINTGELFF. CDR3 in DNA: TGTGCCAGCAGCCGGACAATAAACACCGGGGAGCTGTTTTTT.

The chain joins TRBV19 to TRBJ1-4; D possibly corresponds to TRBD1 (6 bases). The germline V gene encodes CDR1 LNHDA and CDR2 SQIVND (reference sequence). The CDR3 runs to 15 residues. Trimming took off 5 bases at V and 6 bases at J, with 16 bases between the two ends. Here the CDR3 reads CASSLRGRGYEKLFF. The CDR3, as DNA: TGTGCCAGTAGTCTCCGGGGCAGGGGTTATGAAAAACTGTTTTTT.

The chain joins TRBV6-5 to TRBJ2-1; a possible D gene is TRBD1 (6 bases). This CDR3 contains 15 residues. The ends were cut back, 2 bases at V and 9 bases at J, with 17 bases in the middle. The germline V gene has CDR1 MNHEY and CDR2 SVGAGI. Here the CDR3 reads CASSYRGGKRGEQFF. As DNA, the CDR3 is TGTGCCAGCAGTTACCGAGGGGGTAAAAGGGGTGAGCAGTTCTTC.

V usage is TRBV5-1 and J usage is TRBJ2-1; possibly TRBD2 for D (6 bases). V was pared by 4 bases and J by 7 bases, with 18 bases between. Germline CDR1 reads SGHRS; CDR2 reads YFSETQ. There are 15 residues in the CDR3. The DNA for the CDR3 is TGCGCCAGCAGCGGGCAGCGGGTTCTTCGGAATGAGCAGTTCTTC. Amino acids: CASSGQRVLRNEQFF. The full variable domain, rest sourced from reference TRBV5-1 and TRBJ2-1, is KAGVTQTPRYLIKTRGQQVTLSCSPISGHRSVSWYQQTPGQGLQFLFEYFSETQRNKGNFPGRFSGRQFSNSRSEMNVSTLELGDSALYLCASSGQRVLRNEQFFGPGTRLTVL.

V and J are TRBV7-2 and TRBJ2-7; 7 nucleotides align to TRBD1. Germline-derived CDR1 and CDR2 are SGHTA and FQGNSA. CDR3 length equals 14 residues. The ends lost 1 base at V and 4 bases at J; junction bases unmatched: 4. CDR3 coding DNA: TGTGCCAGCAGCTTAGTCGGGACAGATTACGAGCAGTACTTC. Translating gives CASSLVGTDYEQYF.

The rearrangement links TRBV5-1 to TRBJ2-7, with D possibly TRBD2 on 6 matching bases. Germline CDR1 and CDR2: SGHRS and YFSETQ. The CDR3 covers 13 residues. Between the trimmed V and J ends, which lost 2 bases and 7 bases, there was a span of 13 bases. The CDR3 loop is CASSFENREEQYF. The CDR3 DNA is TGCGCCAGCAGCTTTGAGAATCGGGAGGAGCAGTACTTC. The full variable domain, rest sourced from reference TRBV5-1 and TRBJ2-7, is KAGVTQTPRYLIKTRGQQVTLSCSPISGHRSVSWYQQTPGQGLQFLFEYFSETQRNKGNFPGRFSGRQFSNSRSEMNVSTLELGDSALYLCASSFENREEQYFGPGTRLTVT.

The CDR3, as DNA: TGTGCCTGGAGTCCCGCCTTGAGCGTTAACTATGGCTACACCTTC. Translation: CAWSPALSVNYGYTF. The chain recombines TRBV30 with TRBJ1-2; D not certain. V was pared by 2 bases and J by 1 base, with 14 bases between. Germline loops: CDR1 GTSNPN, CDR2 SVGIG (reference sequence). This CDR3 is 15 amino acids long.

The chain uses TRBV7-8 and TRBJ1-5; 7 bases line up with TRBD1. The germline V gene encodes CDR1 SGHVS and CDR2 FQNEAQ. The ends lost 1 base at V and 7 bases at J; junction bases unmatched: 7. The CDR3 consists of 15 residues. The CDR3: CASSLDTGEEQPQHF. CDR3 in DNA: TGTGCCAGCAGCTTAGATACAGGGGAGGAACAGCCCCAGCATTTT.

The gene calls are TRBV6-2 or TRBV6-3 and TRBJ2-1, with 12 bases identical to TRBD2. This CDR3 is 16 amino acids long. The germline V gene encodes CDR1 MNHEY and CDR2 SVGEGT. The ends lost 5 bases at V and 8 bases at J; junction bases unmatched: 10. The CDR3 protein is CASSNNLAGGPDEQFF. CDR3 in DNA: TGTGCCAGCAGTAACAATCTAGCGGGAGGGCCCGATGAGCAGTTCTTC.

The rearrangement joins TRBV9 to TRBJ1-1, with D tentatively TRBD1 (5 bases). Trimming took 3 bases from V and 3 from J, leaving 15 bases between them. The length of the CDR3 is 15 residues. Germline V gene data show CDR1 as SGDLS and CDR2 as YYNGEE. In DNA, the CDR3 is TGTGCCAGCAGCGCGGGGGACGATCGATACACTGAAGCTTTCTTT. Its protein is CASSAGDDRYTEAFF.

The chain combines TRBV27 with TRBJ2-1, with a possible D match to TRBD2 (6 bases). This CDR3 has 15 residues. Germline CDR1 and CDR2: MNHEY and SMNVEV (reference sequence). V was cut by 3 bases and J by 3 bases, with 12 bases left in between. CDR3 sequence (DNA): TGTGCCAGCAGTTTCCAAGCGGGCCTCTACAATGAGCAGTTCTTC. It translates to CASSFQAGLYNEQFF.

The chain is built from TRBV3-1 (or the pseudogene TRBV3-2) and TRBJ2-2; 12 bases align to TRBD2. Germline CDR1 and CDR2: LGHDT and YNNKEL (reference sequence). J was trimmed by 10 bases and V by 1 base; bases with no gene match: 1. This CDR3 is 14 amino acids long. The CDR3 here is CASSQGTSGTELFF. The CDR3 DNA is TGTGCCAGCAGCCAAGGGACTAGCGGGACGGAGCTGTTTTTT.

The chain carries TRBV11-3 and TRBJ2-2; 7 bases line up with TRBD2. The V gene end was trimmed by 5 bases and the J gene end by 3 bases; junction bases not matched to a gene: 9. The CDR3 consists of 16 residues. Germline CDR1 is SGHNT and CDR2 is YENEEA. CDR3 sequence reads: CASSTEGGEHTGELFF. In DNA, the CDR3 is TGTGCCAGCAGCACAGAGGGAGGGGAGCACACCGGGGAGCTGTTTTTT.

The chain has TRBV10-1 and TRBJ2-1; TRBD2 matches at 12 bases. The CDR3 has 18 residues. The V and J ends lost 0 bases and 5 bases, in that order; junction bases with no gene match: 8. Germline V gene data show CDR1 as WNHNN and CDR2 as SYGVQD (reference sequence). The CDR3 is CASSESYLAGGQDNEQFF. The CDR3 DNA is TGCGCCAGCAGTGAGTCCTACCTAGCGGGGGGGCAGGACAATGAGCAGTTCTTC.

CDR3 amino acids: CASSTDRAEGPQHF. The CDR3 region has the DNA TGTGCCAGCAGCACCGACAGGGCTGAAGGGCCCCAGCATTTT. The V call is TRBV6-5, the J call TRBJ1-5; 7 nucleotides align to TRBD1. With V trimmed by 6 bases and J by 9 bases, 11 bases remained unmatched. The CDR3 is 14 amino acids. CDR1 is MNHEY and CDR2 is SVGAGI in the germline V gene.

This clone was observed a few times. The CDR3 loop reads CATSDRGTGNYEQYF. The CDR3 DNA follows: TGTGCCACCAGTGACCGGGGGACAGGGAACTACGAGCAGTACTTC. This sequence joins TRBV24-1 and TRBJ2-7; the match to TRBD1 covers 9 bases. The CDR3 contains 15 residues. Germline V gene sequence: CDR1 KGHDR, CDR2 SFDVKD. Trimming took 4 bases from V and 3 from J; bases not matched to a gene: 6.

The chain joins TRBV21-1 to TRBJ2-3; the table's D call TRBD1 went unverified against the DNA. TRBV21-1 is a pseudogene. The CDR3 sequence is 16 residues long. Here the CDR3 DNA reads TGTGCCAGCAGCAAAGCGAGTCCAGGGAGCACAGATACGCAGTATTTT. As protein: CASSKASPGSTDTQYF.

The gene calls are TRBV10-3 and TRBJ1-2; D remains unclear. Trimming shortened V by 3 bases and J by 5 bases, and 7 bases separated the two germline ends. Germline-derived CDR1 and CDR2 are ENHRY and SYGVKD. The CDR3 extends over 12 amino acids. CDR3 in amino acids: CAISDQIYGYTF. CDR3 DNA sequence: TGTGCCATCAGTGATCAGATTTATGGCTACACCTTC.

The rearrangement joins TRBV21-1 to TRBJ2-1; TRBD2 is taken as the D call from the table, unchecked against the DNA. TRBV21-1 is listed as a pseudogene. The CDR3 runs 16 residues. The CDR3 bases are TGTGCCAGCAGCAAAGGGCGGGAGTTTCCCTACAATGAGCAGTTCTTC. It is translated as CASSKGREFPYNEQFF.

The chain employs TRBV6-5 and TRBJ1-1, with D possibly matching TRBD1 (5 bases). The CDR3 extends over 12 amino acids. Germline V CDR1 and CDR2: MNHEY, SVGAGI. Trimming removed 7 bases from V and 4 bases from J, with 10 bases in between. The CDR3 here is CASNGGATEAFF. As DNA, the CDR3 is TGTGCCAGCAATGGCGGGGCCACTGAAGCTTTCTTT.

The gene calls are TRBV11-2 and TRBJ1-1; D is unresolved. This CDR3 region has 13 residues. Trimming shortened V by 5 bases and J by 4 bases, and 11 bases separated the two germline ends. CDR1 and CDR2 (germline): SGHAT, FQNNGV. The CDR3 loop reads CASSQNVVTEAFF. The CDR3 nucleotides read TGTGCCAGCAGCCAAAACGTAGTCACTGAAGCTTTCTTT.

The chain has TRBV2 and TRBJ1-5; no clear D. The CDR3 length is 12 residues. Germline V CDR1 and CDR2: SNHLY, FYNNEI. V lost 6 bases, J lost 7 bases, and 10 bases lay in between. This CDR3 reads CASSLEAQPQHF. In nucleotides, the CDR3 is TGTGCCAGCAGCTTAGAGGCCCAGCCCCAGCATTTT.

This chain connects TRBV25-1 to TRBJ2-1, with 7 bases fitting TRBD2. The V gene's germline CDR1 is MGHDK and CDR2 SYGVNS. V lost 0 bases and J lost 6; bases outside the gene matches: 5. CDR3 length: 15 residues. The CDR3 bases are TGTGCCAGCAGTGAATATGCGGGAGTTCTCAATGAGCAGTTCTTC. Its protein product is CASSEYAGVLNEQFF.

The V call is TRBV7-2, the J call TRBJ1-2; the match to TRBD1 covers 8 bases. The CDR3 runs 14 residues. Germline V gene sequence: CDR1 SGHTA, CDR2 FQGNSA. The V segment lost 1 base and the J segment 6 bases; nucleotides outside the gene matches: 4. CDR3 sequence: CASSLGPGGDGYTF. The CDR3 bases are TGTGCCAGCAGCTTAGGGCCAGGGGGCGATGGCTACACCTTC.